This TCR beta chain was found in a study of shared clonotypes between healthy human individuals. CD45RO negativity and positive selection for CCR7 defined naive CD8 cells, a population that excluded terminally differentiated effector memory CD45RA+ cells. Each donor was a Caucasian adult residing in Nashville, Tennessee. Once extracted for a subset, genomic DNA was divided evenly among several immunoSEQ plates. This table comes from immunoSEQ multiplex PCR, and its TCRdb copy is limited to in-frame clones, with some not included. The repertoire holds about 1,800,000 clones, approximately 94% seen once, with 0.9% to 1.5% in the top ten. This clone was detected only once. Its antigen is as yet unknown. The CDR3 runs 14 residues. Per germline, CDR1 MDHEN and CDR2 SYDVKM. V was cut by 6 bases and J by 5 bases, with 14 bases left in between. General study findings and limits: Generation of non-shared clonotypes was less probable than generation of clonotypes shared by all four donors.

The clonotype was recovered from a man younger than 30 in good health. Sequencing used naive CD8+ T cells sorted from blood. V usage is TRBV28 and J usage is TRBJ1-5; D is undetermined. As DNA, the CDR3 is TGTGCCAGCAGATCCAGTGAGCTGTATCAGCCCCAGCATTTT. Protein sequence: CASRSSELYQPQHF. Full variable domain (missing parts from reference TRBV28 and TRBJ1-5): DVKVTQSSRYLVKRTGEKVFLECVQDMDHENMFWYRQDPGLGLRLIYFSYDVKMKEKGDIPEGYSVSREKKERFSLILESASTNQTSMYLCASRSSELYQPQHFGDGTRLSIL.